One and the same sample provided the 23 T cell receptor beta chains below, sequenced in a study of CD8+ T cells in alopecia areata. Sequencing templates came from extracted RNA that was reverse transcribed into cDNA. The table came from immunoSEQ multiplex PCR; TCRdb's copy has only in-frame clones and leaves some out. Of 100,000 to 130,000 clones listed, roughly 84% were seen once; the top ten hold roughly 25%. The treatment: oral pan-JAK inhibitor, 5-10 mg twice daily. The specimen comprised CD8+ T cells sorted from blood, sampled at week 24, from a patient treated with tofacitinib. The receptors were gathered from a human donor with alopecia areata.

The chain uses TRBV29-1 and TRBJ2-1; tentatively, D is TRBD1 or TRBD2 (7 bases each). Germline-derived CDR1 and CDR2 are SQVTM and ANQGSEA. The germline V and J ends were trimmed by 7 bases and 2 bases, with 18 bases remaining between them. The CDR3 covers 15 residues. The CDR3 reads CSAPERDRPYNEQFF. CDR3 nucleotides: TGCAGCGCTCCCGAGCGGGACAGACCCTACAATGAGCAGTTCTTC.

The J gene is TRBJ2-3, the V gene TRBV7-9; D call uncertain. The length of the CDR3 is 13 residues. CDR1 is SEHNR, CDR2 FQNEAQ, per germline (reference sequence). Between the trimmed V and J ends, which lost 5 bases and 2 bases, there was a span of 8 bases. This CDR3 reads CASSPISTDTQYF. DNA of the CDR3: TGTGCCAGCAGCCCAATATCCACAGATACGCAGTATTTT.

The CDR3 loop is CAWGPGQGPSEQYF. The CDR3 coding sequence is TGTGCCTGGGGACCGGGACAGGGTCCTTCCGAGCAGTACTTC. The chain uses TRBV30 and TRBJ2-7; TRBD1 aligns across 9 bases. Germline V gene data show CDR1 as GTSNPN and CDR2 as SVGIG (reference sequence). This CDR3 has 14 amino acids. The V gene end was trimmed by 5 bases and the J gene end by 6 bases; junction bases not matched to a gene: 11.

This sequence joins TRBV29-1 and TRBJ1-2; D possibly corresponds to TRBD1 (6 bases). Germline CDR1 is SQVTM and CDR2 is ANQGSEA. V lost 5 bases, J lost 6 bases, and 10 bases lay in between. The CDR3 runs 11 residues. CDR3 bases: TGCAGCGTTCCCAGGGGTGATGGCTACACCTTC. Amino acid sequence: CSVPRGDGYTF.

The chain uses TRBV5-6 and TRBJ2-5; 9 nucleotides align to TRBD2. CDR1 and CDR2 (germline): SGHDT, YYEEEE. This CDR3 has 17 residues. The J segment lost 4 bases and the V segment lost 4 bases, leaving 14 bases of the junction unmatched. CDR3 amino acids: CASSNMPGTAGGETQYF. Here the CDR3 DNA reads TGTGCCAGCAGCAATATGCCCGGGACAGCGGGAGGAGAGACCCAGTACTTC.

V usage is TRBV4-2 and J usage is TRBJ2-1; D may be TRBD2 (7 bases). The CDR3 length is 14 residues. The ends were cut back, 10 bases at V and 4 bases at J, with 17 bases in the middle. In germline, CDR1 is LGHNA, CDR2 YNFKEQ. The CDR3 region has the DNA TGTGCCACCGGAGGGGGGGGGCTATACAATGAGCAGTTCTTC. Its protein is CATGGGGLYNEQFF.

The V gene is TRBV4-1, the J gene TRBJ2-7; D is perhaps TRBD2 (5 bases). The CDR3 sequence is 14 residues long. V lost 1 base and J 3 bases, leaving 10 bases between the germline ends. Germline CDR1 reads MGHRA; CDR2 reads YSYEKL. CDR3 sequence (DNA): TGCGCCAGCAGCCAAGGAGGAGGCGACTACGAGCAGTACTTC. It codes for CASSQGGGDYEQYF.

For this clone: This CDR3 is also generated by other DNA sequences in the sample. V gene TRBV14 combines with J gene TRBJ2-5, with D unclear. CDR3 length: 13 residues. The V gene's germline CDR1 is SGHDN and CDR2 FVKESK. Between the trimmed V and J ends, which lost 0 bases and 0 bases, there was a span of 2 bases. CDR3 residues: CASSQEYQETQYF. In DNA form, the CDR3 reads TGTGCCAGCAGCCAAGAGTACCAAGAGACCCAGTACTTC.

The V call is TRBV7-6, the J call TRBJ1-1, with a tentative D call TRBD1 (5 bases). Germline loops: CDR1 SGHVS, CDR2 FNYEAQ. Trimming stripped 7 bases from V and 1 base from J, with 10 bases between. This CDR3 region has 13 residues. CDR3 nucleotide sequence: TGTGCCAGCAAGAGGGGCGCGAACACTGAAGCTTTCTTT. Protein sequence: CASKRGANTEAFF.

DNA of the CDR3: TGTGCCAGCAGTTACAGGACAGGGGGCACTGAAGCTTTCTTT. Protein product: CASSYRTGGTEAFF. The chain employs TRBV6-5 and TRBJ1-1; 10 nucleotides agree with TRBD1. There are 14 residues in the CDR3. V dropped 2 bases and J dropped 4; count of bases not matched to a gene: 1. CDR1 is MNHEY and CDR2 is SVGAGI in the germline V gene.

This rearrangement joins TRBV12-5 to TRBJ2-7; D is unclear. Trimming removed 7 bases from V and 3 bases from J, with 16 bases in between. Germline CDR1 is LGHNT and CDR2 is FRNRAP. This CDR3 is 14 amino acids long. For the CDR3, the DNA is TGTGCTAGTGTCACGGCTGGCGATTACTACGAGCAGTACTTC. Its protein is CASVTAGDYYEQYF.

The chain carries TRBV4-1 and TRBJ2-2; no clear D. The germline gives CDR1 MGHRA, CDR2 YSYEKL. The V end was cut by 1 base, the J end by 4 bases, with 1 base between. There are 12 residues in the CDR3. DNA of the CDR3: TGCGCCAGCAGCCAAGCCACCGGGGAGCTGTTTTTT. Its translation is CASSQATGELFF.

There are a few counts of this clone. The chain combines TRBV29-1 with TRBJ2-1; D possibly corresponds to TRBD2 (6 bases). Trimming shortened V by 6 bases and J by 9 bases, and 18 bases separated the two germline ends. From germline, CDR1 is SQVTM and CDR2 ANQGSEA. The CDR3 length is 13 residues. The DNA of the CDR3 is TGCAGCGTCCCCGTTGGAGGGGCGCGTGAGCAGTTCTTC. Translated, it gives CSVPVGGAREQFF.

The J gene is TRBJ2-1, the V gene TRBV7-9, with D perhaps TRBD1 (6 bases). This CDR3 is 17 amino acids long. V was shortened by 4 bases and J by 0 bases, with 16 bases between the two germline ends. Per the germline V gene, CDR1 is SEHNR and CDR2 is FQNEAQ (reference sequence). The CDR3: CASSSARTVSSYNEQFF. For the CDR3, the DNA is TGTGCCAGCAGCTCTGCCCGGACAGTAAGCTCCTACAATGAGCAGTTCTTC.

V is TRBV4-3 and J is TRBJ2-1, with a possible D match to TRBD2 (6 bases). V lost 4 bases and J lost 1, with 11 bases in between. Germline V gene data show CDR1 as LGHNA and CDR2 as YSLEER. CDR3 length: 15 residues. CDR3 coding DNA: TGCGCCAGCAGCCCCGCAGCGGGTTCCTACAATGAGCAGTTCTTC. Its protein product is CASSPAAGSYNEQFF.

CDR3 region: CASTPSRLGLETQYF. The CDR3 DNA sequence: TGTGCCAGCACCCCCTCGCGCCTGGGATTGGAGACCCAGTACTTC. The V gene is TRBV11-2, the J gene TRBJ2-5; D remains unclear. Germline CDR1 reads SGHAT; CDR2 reads FQNNGV. Trimming cost V 7 bases and J 5 bases, with 20 bases left between them. CDR3 length: 15 amino acids. Supplemented by reference TRBV11-2 and TRBJ2-5, the full variable domain reads EAGVAQSPRYKIIEKRQSVAFWCNPISGHATLYWYQQILGQGPKLLIQFQNNGVVDDSQLPKDRFSAERLKGVDSTLKIQPAKLEDSAVYLCASTPSRLGLETQYFGPGTRLLVL.

The V and J genes are TRBV6-1 and TRBJ1-5; D remains unclear. CDR3 size: 15 residues. Germline V lookup: CDR1 MNHNS, CDR2 SASEGT. V was clipped by 0 bases and J by 9 bases, with 15 bases between them. Here the CDR3 reads CASSEASPLATPQHF. CDR3 nucleotide sequence: TGTGCCAGCAGTGAAGCAAGTCCCCTTGCTACGCCCCAGCATTTT.

The chain recombines TRBV4-3 with TRBJ2-1, with 9 bases that match TRBD1. V shed 1 base and J 8 bases; nucleotides not matched to a gene: 6. This CDR3 spans 15 amino acids. Germline V gene data show CDR1 as LGHNA and CDR2 as YSLEER. CDR3 DNA sequence: TGCGCCAGCAGCCAAGCGACAGGGGGTACGTATGAGCAGTTCTTC. Translating gives CASSQATGGTYEQFF.

V is TRBV19 and J is TRBJ1-1, with 7 bases fitting TRBD1. Germline-derived CDR1 and CDR2 are LNHDA and SQIVND (reference sequence). V shed 5 bases and J 6 bases; nucleotides not matched to a gene: 3. This CDR3 is 12 amino acids long. DNA for the CDR3: TGTGCCAGTAGTCCTGGGACAGCTGAAGCTTTCTTT. The encoded protein is CASSPGTAEAFF. Supplemented by reference TRBV19 and TRBJ1-1, the full variable domain reads DGGITQSPKYLFRKEGQNVTLSCEQNLNHDAMYWYRQDPGQGLRLIYYSQIVNDFQKGDIAEGYSVSREKKESFPLTVTSAQKNPTAFYLCASSPGTAEAFFGQGTRLTVV.

The J gene is TRBJ1-5, the V gene TRBV4-1, with TRBD1 matching over 11 bases. Germline V lookup: CDR1 MGHRA, CDR2 YSYEKL. The CDR3 has 15 amino acids. V trimming: 5 bases; J trimming: 4 bases; junction bases outside the gene matches: 4. This CDR3 reads CASSTRDRGNQPQHF. The CDR3 nucleotides are TGCGCCAGCAGCACCCGGGACAGGGGGAATCAGCCCCAGCATTTT.

V usage is TRBV7-8 and J usage is TRBJ2-7; D is undetermined. CDR3 size: 12 residues. Trimming shortened V by 4 bases and J by 2 bases, and 6 bases separated the two germline ends. Germline assignment: CDR1 SGHVS and CDR2 FQNEAQ. CDR3 in amino acids: CASSSQAYEQYF. The CDR3 region has the DNA TGTGCCAGCAGCTCGCAGGCCTACGAGCAGTACTTC. Full variable domain (outside the CDR3, taken from reference TRBV7-8 and TRBJ2-7): GAGVSQSPRYKVAKRGQDVALRCDPISGHVSLFWYQQALGQGPEFLTYFQNEAQLDKSGLPSDRFFAERPEGSVSTLKIQRTQQEDSAVYLCASSSQAYEQYFGPGTRLTVT.

The chain has TRBV14 and TRBJ2-1; 8 positions match TRBD2. The germline V gene has CDR1 SGHDN and CDR2 FVKESK. V dropped 4 bases and J dropped 4; count of bases not matched to a gene: 6. The CDR3 is made up of 15 amino acids. The CDR3 DNA follows: TGTGCCAGCAGCCCCGGGGGGGGGCGTTACAATGAGCAGTTCTTC. Translation gives CASSPGGGRYNEQFF.

The chain couples TRBV18 to TRBJ2-7; D possibly corresponds to TRBD2 (5 bases). Trimming stripped 6 bases from V and 0 bases from J, with 12 bases between. This CDR3 region has 14 residues. Germline V CDR1 and CDR2: KGHSH, LQKENI. Here the CDR3 reads CASSIRDLSYEQYF. In DNA form, the CDR3 reads TGTGCCAGCTCGATCCGGGATCTCTCCTACGAGCAGTACTTC.